The entry below gives a single T cell receptor beta chain sequence along with its context. The data derive from a study of blood T cell repertoires in COVID-19. Study overall: Acute-phase and convalescent COVID-19 samples originated in the United States, Italy and Spain.

V dropped 5 bases and J dropped 5 bases, with 9 bases sitting between them. The CDR3 loop spans 11 amino acids. CDR1 GTSNPN and CDR2 SVGIG come from the germline V gene (reference sequence). As processed by the authors: From reference gene primer amplification, estimates of nucleated cell counts were derived. TCRdb's table, derived via immunoSEQ multiplex PCR, lists solely in-frame clones and lacks some. That table supplies the V and J calls and clone size; D and trimming were determined from the DNA. The data show around 250,000 clones, 75% to 90% seen once. The chain is built from TRBV30 and TRBJ2-5; maybe TRBD2 (5 bases). The clonotype originates from a woman aged 40-49 years who had recovered from COVID-19. The material sequenced was peripheral blood. CDR3 sequence (DNA): TGTGCCTGGGCTAGCTTCGAGACCCAGTACTTC. Residues: CAWASFETQYF. Together with reference TRBV30 and TRBJ2-5, the CDR3 gives the full variable domain: SQTIHQWPATLVQPVGSPLSLECTVEGTSNPNLYWYRQAAGRGLQLLFYSVGIGQISSEVPQNLSASRPQDRQFILSSKKLLLSDSGFYLCAWASFETQYFGPGTRLLVL.